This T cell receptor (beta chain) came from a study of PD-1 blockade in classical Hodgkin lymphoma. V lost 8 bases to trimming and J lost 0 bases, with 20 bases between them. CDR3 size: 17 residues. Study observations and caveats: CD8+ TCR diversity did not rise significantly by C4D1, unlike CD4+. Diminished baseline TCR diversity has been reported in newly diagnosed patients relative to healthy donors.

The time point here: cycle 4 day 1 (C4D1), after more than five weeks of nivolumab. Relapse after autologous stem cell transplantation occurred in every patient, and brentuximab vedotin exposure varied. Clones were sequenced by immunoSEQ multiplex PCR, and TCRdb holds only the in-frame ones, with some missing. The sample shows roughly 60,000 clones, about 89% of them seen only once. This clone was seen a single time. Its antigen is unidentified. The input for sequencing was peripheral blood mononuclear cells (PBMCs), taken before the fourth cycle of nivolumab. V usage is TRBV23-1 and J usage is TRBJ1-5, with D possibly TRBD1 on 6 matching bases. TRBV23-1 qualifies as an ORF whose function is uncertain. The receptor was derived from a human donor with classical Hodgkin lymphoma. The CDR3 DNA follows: TGCGCCAGCGAGAAACAGGGCTCCAGGTATAGCAATCAGCCCCAGCATTTT. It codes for CASEKQGSRYSNQPQHF.